The 30 T cell receptor delta chains listed next were all sequenced from one sample in a study of γδ T cells in repeated Plasmodium falciparum infection. Bulk repertoires came from Vgamma9/Vdelta2+ or Vdelta2-negative gammadelta T cells flow-sorted from PBMC. TCRdb fed the multiplex PCR reads into CATT to redo clone calling. The sample lists around 46,000 delta-chain clones, roughly 1.9% occurring once. The specimen sequenced was gamma-delta T cells from blood. The receptor source for this set is a pool of human donors (malaria-infected and uninfected, not separated).

This chain uses TRDV1 with TRDJ1; no firm D call. No J segment appears in TCRdb, so it was assigned here by matching the sequence to germline. CDR1 and CDR2 from the germline V gene are TSWWSYY and QGS. CDR3 size: 19 residues. Between the trimmed V and J ends, which lost 3 bases and 1 base, there was a span of 24 bases. The CDR3, as DNA: TGTGCTCTTGGGGAGGACTTTTACGACCTTTTCCCGTCCACCGATAAACTCATCTTT. It is translated as CALGEDFYDLFPSTDKLIF.

In the case of this clone: This likely reflects a read error, since a far larger clone is one base away. This CDR3 is also generated by other DNA sequences in the sample. CDR3 residues: CALGEPHFLRGSLRWGASYTDKLIF. Written as DNA, the CDR3 is TGTGCTCTTGGGGAACCTCATTTCCTACGAGGTTCGTTACGCTGGGGAGCCTCCTACACCGATAAACTCATCTTT. V gene TRDV1 combines with J gene TRDJ1; possible D gene TRDD2, 7 bases. Here the J gene came from matching the DNA to germline, since TCRdb omits it. The germline V gene has CDR1 TSWWSYY and CDR2 QGS. Trimming pared 1 base from V and 0 bases from J, leaving 39 bases between. The CDR3 totals 25 residues.

This clone was counted only a few times. For this DNA, TCRdb reports the protein of a much larger clone, which diverges at residue 11, most likely from a read error; the protein presented here is translated directly from the DNA. This chain connects TRDV3 to TRDJ1; 7 positions match TRDD3. No J gene is reported in TCRdb; it was inferred here by comparing the DNA with germline. V was pared by 0 bases and J by 0 bases, with 25 bases of the junction left unmatched. Germline assignment: CDR1 TVYSNPD and CDR2 GDNSRS (reference sequence). The CDR3 has 21 residues. The CDR3 region has the DNA TGTGCCTTTAGCTTTATAGAGACGGCCTACGTCTTCTGGGGGGACACCGATAAACTCATCTTT. It specifies CAFSFIETAYVFWGDTDKLIF.

This clone has at least ten counts. This DNA's translation differs at residue 4 from TCRdb's protein, which comes from a much larger clone; a read error is likely, and the protein shown is translated from the DNA. This chain joins TRDV2 and TRDJ1, with D possibly matching TRDD3 (5 bases). This CDR3 region has 19 residues. The germline V gene has CDR1 GEAIGNYY and CDR2 EKD. The CDR3 region is CACGTVSGGSPSHTDKLIF. In DNA form, the CDR3 reads TGTGCCTGTGGCACCGTCTCGGGGGGGTCCCCGAGCCACACCGATAAACTCATCTTT.

Points on this clone: The protein given by TCRdb reflects a much larger clone and differs at residue 16 from this DNA's translation, likely from a read error; the protein shown is the DNA's translation. This chain joins TRDV3 and TRDJ1; 11 bases fit TRDD3. The J gene, not given by TCRdb, was assigned here from a germline match of the nucleotide sequence. The CDR3 spans 24 residues. V shed 1 base, J shed 8 bases, and the junction held 39 bases outside the gene matches. Germline CDR1 and CDR2: TVYSNPD and GDNSRS (reference sequence). The CDR3 DNA follows: TGTGCCTTTAAGGGGGGACCTTCCGCCGGTATAAAAACTCCCGTATGCTGGGGGATACAAAAACTCATCTTT. Its protein product is CAFKGGPSAGIKTPVCWGIQKLIF.

About this clone itself: TCRdb's listed protein matches a much larger clone and diverges from this DNA's translation at residue 13, likely through a read error; the protein shown comes from the DNA. This rearrangement joins TRDV1 to TRDJ1; D not resolved. The J gene comes from matching the DNA to germline here; TCRdb lacks it. Trimming left V 0 bases short and J 0 bases short, with 26 bases between. This CDR3 is 21 amino acids long. Germline CDR1 is TSWWSYY and CDR2 is QGS. In DNA, the CDR3 is TGTGCTCTTGGGGAACTAAGCTCCGTATGGGCCTGGAGGCCGTACACCGATAAACTCATCTTT. Translating gives CALGELSSVWAWRPYTDKLIF.

The table lists this clone with a few counts. For this DNA, TCRdb reports the protein of a much larger clone, which diverges at residue 12, most likely from a read error; the protein presented here is translated directly from the DNA. For the V gene the call is TRDV1; the J gene has no call; the table names TRDD3, a call not compared with the DNA. CDR1 TSWWSYY and CDR2 QGS come from the germline V gene. The CDR3 contains 14 residues. The CDR3 loop is CALVLGLNTDKPIF. The CDR3 nucleotides read TGTGCTCTCGTACTGGGGTTAAACACCGATAAACCCATCTTT.

This clone was observed a few times. The protein in TCRdb stems from a much larger clone and differs at residue 15 from this DNA's translation, likely a read error; here the protein is translated from the DNA. CDR3 sequence: CACQDLLGEKSTDKPIF. The CDR3 DNA reads TGTGCCTGTCAGGACTTACTGGGGGAGAAGTCGACCGATAAACCCATCTTT. TRDV2 is the V gene, and the J gene was not called; the tabulated D call, TRDD3, remains unverified against the DNA. The CDR3 consists of 17 residues. Germline loops: CDR1 GEAIGNYY, CDR2 EKD.

Regarding this clone: The TCRdb protein, from a much larger clone, departs from this DNA's translation at residue 12, likely by read error; the protein shown derives from the DNA. No J gene was named, though the V gene is TRAV36/DV7; the table gives TRDD2 as D, unverified against the DNA. Germline lookup yields CDR1 VTNFRS and CDR2 LTSSGIE (reference sequence). This CDR3 region has 15 residues. CDR3 protein: CAGAPPSQYTDNLIF. In DNA form, the CDR3 reads TGTGCTGGAGCTCCCCCTTCCCAGTACACCGATAACCTCATCTTT.

This clone was recorded a few times. A read error likely explains why the TCRdb protein, taken from a much larger clone, differs from this DNA's translation at residue 21; the protein shown is translated from the DNA. The CDR3 sequence: CALGETAVRNDLIVLGDNHDNLIF. In DNA form, the CDR3 reads TGTGCTCTTGGGGAAACTGCGGTTCGGAATGACCTAATCGTACTGGGGGATAATCACGATAACCTCATCTTT. J gene calling gave no result, while the V gene is TRDV1; the D call TRDD3 from the table was never checked on the DNA. Germline CDR1 is TSWWSYY and CDR2 is QGS. The CDR3 loop spans 24 amino acids.

This clone appeared many times. A far more abundant clone sits one base away, making this likely a read error. The sample contains more than one DNA sequence encoding this CDR3. V gene TRDV2 combines with J gene TRDJ1; 7 nucleotides align to TRDD3. The junction had 27 bases not matched to a gene; V was cut back by 4 bases and J by 5 bases. The CDR3 extends over 20 amino acids. Germline V gene lookup returns CDR1 GEAIGNYY and CDR2 EKD. The CDR3 here is CACEPMGIERVPRVADKLIF. In DNA, the CDR3 is TGTGCCTGTGAACCTATGGGGATAGAAAGGGTTCCAAGGGTGGCTGATAAACTCATCTTT.

This clone has a handful of counts. TCRdb lists the protein of a much larger clone for this DNA, which differs at residue 3, so this is likely a read error; the protein given here is translated from the DNA itself. V and J are TRDV1 and TRDJ3, with TRDD3 identical over 9 bases. The CDR3 is 26 residues long. Germline CDR1 is TSWWSYY and CDR2 is QGS. CDR3 protein: CAIGELNPPTLEVWGISSWDTRQMFF. CDR3 nucleotides: TGTGCTATTGGGGAACTCAACCCCCCTACGTTGGAAGTCTGGGGGATTAGCTCCTGGGACACCCGACAGATGTTTTTC.

The table lists this clone with many counts. TCRdb has a much larger clone's protein, which differs at residue 15 from the translation of this DNA, likely because of a read error; what is shown is the protein translated from the DNA. The chain has TRDV1 and TRDJ1; 8 nucleotides match TRDD3. Here the J gene came from matching the DNA to germline, since TCRdb omits it. Per the germline V gene, CDR1 is TSWWSYY and CDR2 is QGS. The CDR3 is made up of 22 amino acids. V trimming: 4 bases; J trimming: 0 bases; junction bases outside the gene matches: 25. The CDR3 DNA reads as TGTGCTCTTGGGGCTCCTATCCACCGAGTCCCGTACTGGGGGGAGTACACCGATAAACTCATCTTT. Protein: CALGAPIHRVPYWGEYTDKLIF.

This clone was seen a handful of times. The TCRdb protein comes from a much larger clone and disagrees with this DNA's translation at residue 10, likely due to a read error; the protein given here is derived from the DNA. This chain joins TRDV1 and TRDJ1, with a possible D match to TRDD2 (5 bases). As TCRdb names no J gene, one was assigned here on the basis of a DNA match to germline. CDR3 length equals 20 residues. V was cut by 4 bases and J by 6 bases, with 33 bases left in between. The germline gives CDR1 TSWWSYY, CDR2 QGS. CDR3 amino acids: CALGVPKLTLLYPYIYKLIF. In DNA form, the CDR3 reads TGTGCTCTTGGGGTTCCCAAATTAACCCTCCTTTACCCCTACATATATAAACTCATCTTT.

In its sample, this clone was seen many times. The rearrangement joins TRDV3 to TRDJ1; 8 bases line up with TRDD3. Germline CDR1 and CDR2: TVYSNPD and GDNSRS (reference sequence). The CDR3 runs 19 residues. The ends lost 3 bases at V and 2 bases at J; junction bases unmatched: 23. CDR3 nucleotide sequence: TGTGCCTTACCCCCTCTCCCTTTCCGAGTGATGGGGGATACCGATAAACTCATCTTT. Protein sequence: CALPPLPFRVMGDTDKLIF.

A few counts support this clone. This likely came from a read error, as a far larger clone is one base away. This CDR3 is also generated by other DNA sequences in the sample. The J gene is TRDJ1, the V gene TRDV1, with 11 bases lining up with TRDD3. Matching the DNA to germline supplied the J gene, which TCRdb does not give. CDR1 TSWWSYY and CDR2 QGS come from the germline V gene. The CDR3 runs to 26 residues. V was clipped by 3 bases and J by 0 bases; unmatched bases: 33. The CDR3 nucleotides are TGTGCTCTTGGGGAGTCTTTTACCTTCCTACAAGCCCCGTACTGGGGGATAGACCAGAACACCGATAAACTCATCTTT. Amino acids: CALGESFTFLQAPYWGIDQNTDKLIF.

This clone was seen only a few times. TCRdb attributes to this sequence the protein of a much larger clone, which differs from the DNA translation at residue 9; a read error is likely, and the protein displayed is translated from the DNA. The rearrangement links TRDV3 to TRDJ1; maybe TRDD3 (10 bases). The CDR3 consists of 20 residues. The germline V and J ends were trimmed by 3 bases and 0 bases, with 32 bases remaining between them. Germline CDR1 reads TVYSNPD; CDR2 reads GDNSRS (reference sequence). The DNA for the CDR3 is TGTGCCTTAACAGGCCTTCCTACAGTTCTGGGGGATAACAACACCGATAAACTCATCTTT. Its protein product is CALTGLPTVLGDNNTDKLIF.

Worth noting for this clone: TCRdb shows a much larger clone's protein in place of this DNA's translation, and the two differ at residue 13, likely through a read error; the protein shown is translated from the DNA. The V call is TRDV2, the J call TRDJ1; the match to TRDD3 covers 12 bases. TCRdb gives no J gene; it was assigned here by matching the DNA to germline. Looked up from germline, CDR1 is GEAIGNYY and CDR2 is EKD. Trimming cost V 1 base and J 0 bases; bases outside gene matches: 26. This CDR3 spans 24 amino acids. The CDR3 DNA reads TGTGCCTGTGACACTCTTCCTGGGGGATACGCGGATACACAACCCAAATTGTACACCGATAAACTCATCTTT. Its protein is CACDTLPGGYADTQPKLYTDKLIF.

This clone was counted many times. A far larger clone is one nucleotide away, so this likely arose from a read error. In the same sample, other DNA sequences code for this CDR3. The chain carries TRAV38-2/DV8 and TRDJ1, with D perhaps TRDD3 (6 bases). TCRdb is silent on the J gene; assignment here came from matching the DNA to germline. V lost 0 bases to trimming and J lost 8 bases, with 32 bases between them. The CDR3 is 20 amino acids. CDR1 TSESDYY and CDR2 QEAYKQQN come from the germline V gene. CDR3 DNA: TGTGCTTATAGGAGCGGCACTGCTTTCCGAGTCGGGGATCGCAGGGACAAACTCATCTTT. Amino acid sequence: CAYRSGTAFRVGDRRDKLIF.

At least ten counts were recorded for this clone. The rearrangement links TRDV1 to TRDJ1; D is unresolved. Here the J gene came from matching the DNA to germline, since TCRdb omits it. Germline CDR1 reads TSWWSYY; CDR2 reads QGS. The CDR3 is 23 amino acids. Trimming removed 0 bases from V and 0 bases from J, with 32 bases in between. CDR3 coding DNA: TGTGCTCTTGGGGAACTAGACCTATTGGTACTGAACTACCTCCTCGGGTACACCGATAAACTCATCTTT. Translation gives CALGELDLLVLNYLLGYTDKLIF.

This clone has just a few counts. TCRdb's protein, taken from a much larger clone, differs from this DNA's translation at residue 4, likely owing to a read error; the protein displayed comes from the DNA. The chain links TRDV2 to TRDJ1; 10 positions agree with TRDD3. Because TCRdb records no J gene, it was assigned here through a match of the DNA to germline. Germline CDR1 is GEAIGNYY and CDR2 is EKD. The CDR3 extends over 23 amino acids. V lost 6 bases, J lost 1 base, and 31 bases stayed unmatched. This CDR3 reads CACSKHFLMRGIRSRGCTDKLIF. CDR3 in DNA: TGTGCCTGTAGCAAACACTTCCTAATGAGGGGGATACGCTCCCGGGGTTGCACCGATAAACTCATCTTT.

The table lists this clone with a few counts. Translating this DNA gives a protein that differs at residue 11 from the TCRdb one, which belongs to a much larger clone; a read error is likely, and the protein shown is this translation. This chain links TRDV3 with TRDJ1, with D perhaps TRDD2 (6 bases). Germline matching of the DNA provided the J gene here, since TCRdb leaves it blank. Germline CDR1 TVYSNPD, CDR2 GDNSRS (reference sequence). The CDR3 runs 17 residues. Trimming stripped 3 bases from V and 7 bases from J, with 30 bases between. CDR3 bases: TGTGCCTTACCGGTTCCCTTCCACCCGTCCCTTAGAGGTAAACTCATCTTT. Its translation is CALPVPFHPSLRGKLIF. The full variable domain, rest sourced from reference TRDV3 and TRDJ1, is CDKVTQSSPDQTVASGSEVVLLCTYDTVYSNPDLFWYRIRPDYSFQFVFYGDNSRSEGADFTQGRFSVKHILTQKAFHLVISPVRTEDSATYYCALPVPFHPSLRGKLIFGKGTRVTVEP.

The table lists this clone with a few counts. TCRdb lists the protein of a much larger clone for this DNA, which differs at residue 5, so this is likely a read error; the protein given here is translated from the DNA itself. CDR3 residues: CALGGLIPILLGWDKLIF. The CDR3 DNA is TGTGCTCTTGGGGGACTTATCCCTATTCTACTGGGTTGGGATAAACTCATCTTT. The V call is TRDV1, the J call TRDJ1; perhaps TRDD3 as D (6 bases). Here the J gene came from matching the DNA to germline, since TCRdb omits it. Germline CDR1 is TSWWSYY and CDR2 is QGS. V was trimmed by 4 bases and J by 5 bases, leaving 26 bases between them. The CDR3 totals 18 residues.

To note about this clone: For this DNA, TCRdb reports the protein of a much larger clone, which diverges at residue 8, most likely from a read error; the protein presented here is translated directly from the DNA. The V and J genes are TRDV1 and TRDJ1, with D perhaps matching TRDD2 (5 bases). Germline CDR1 TSWWSYY, CDR2 QGS. The CDR3 is 17 amino acids. The V end lost 2 bases, the J end lost 0 bases, and 16 bases lay between the germline ends. CDR3 region: CALGEAFLPEYTDKLIF. CDR3 DNA: TGTGCTCTTGGGGAAGCTTTTCTTCCCGAATACACCGATAAACTCATCTTT.

This clone turned up a few times. TCRdb attributes to this sequence the protein of a much larger clone, which differs from the DNA translation at residue 6; a read error is likely, and the protein displayed is translated from the DNA. The V and J genes are TRDV3 and TRDJ1, with 8 nucleotides matching TRDD3. TCRdb does not report a J gene; here it was assigned by matching the DNA to germline references. CDR3 length: 14 amino acids. CDR1 and CDR2 from the germline V gene are TVYSNPD and GDNSRS (reference sequence). Here the CDR3 reads CATCRVGYASGLIF. For the CDR3, the DNA is TGTGCTACCTGCCGTGTGGGATACGCGTCTGGACTCATCTTT.

This clone was observed at least ten times. The amino acid sequence in TCRdb belongs to a much larger clone and departs from this DNA's translation at residue 14, likely a sequencing read error; the sequence shown is translated from the DNA. Within the sample, other DNA sequences also encode this same CDR3. This chain joins TRDV2 and TRDJ1; TRDD3 matches 12 bases. TCRdb is silent on the J gene; assignment here came from matching the DNA to germline. The germline V gene has CDR1 GEAIGNYY and CDR2 EKD. The length of the CDR3 is 18 residues. The CDR3 is CACDPVLGDTRETEKLIF. CDR3 in DNA: TGTGCCTGTGACCCGGTACTGGGGGATACAAGAGAGACCGAGAAACTCATCTTT.

This clone was counted ten times or more. The genes are TRDV1 and TRDJ1, with D perhaps being TRDD2 or TRDD3 (6 bases each). The J gene, left out of TCRdb, was set here by checking the DNA against germline. Germline lookup yields CDR1 TSWWSYY and CDR2 QGS. The CDR3 length is 22 residues. Trimming stripped 1 base from V and 5 bases from J, with 35 bases between. CDR3 protein: CALGEQDWAFRLGDGGPDKLIF. The CDR3 nucleotides read TGTGCTCTTGGGGAACAAGACTGGGCCTTCCGACTAGGGGACGGCGGGCCTGATAAACTCATCTTT.

This clone was counted only a few times. TCRdb attributes to this sequence the protein of a much larger clone, which differs from the DNA translation at residue 19; a read error is likely, and the protein displayed is translated from the DNA. No call exists for the J gene, whereas the V gene is TRDV1; the table's D gene call, TRDD3, was not cross checked with the DNA. The germline CDR1 and CDR2 sequences are TSWWSYY and QGS. CDR3 length: 20 amino acids. The CDR3 sequence is CALGEFKQCTYLRVTDKLTF. The CDR3, as DNA: TGTGCTCTTGGGGAATTTAAGCAGTGTACCTACCTGAGGGTCACCGATAAACTCACCTTT.

This clone was detected many times. For this DNA, TCRdb reports the protein of a much larger clone, which diverges at residue 5, most likely from a read error; the protein presented here is translated directly from the DNA. The CDR3 nucleotides read TGTGCCTGGGGGCCGACGAGGAGGTACTGGGGGATCCCCTCCAACACCGATAAACTCATCTTT. Its protein is CAWGPTRRYWGIPSNTDKLIF. The chain recombines TRDV3 with TRDJ1, with 10 positions matching TRDD3. V lost 4 bases to trimming and J lost 0 bases; unmatched junction nucleotides: 26. The length of the CDR3 is 21 residues. Germline CDR1 and CDR2: TVYSNPD and GDNSRS (reference sequence).

At least ten counts were recorded for this clone. The amino acid sequence in TCRdb belongs to a much larger clone and departs from this DNA's translation at residue 11, likely a sequencing read error; the sequence shown is translated from the DNA. The chain recombines TRDV3 with TRDJ1, with D possibly being TRDD3 (9 bases). CDR3 size: 22 residues. Germline CDR1 and CDR2: TVYSNPD and GDNSRS (reference sequence). Trimming shortened V by 1 base and J by 0 bases, and 36 bases separated the two germline ends. The CDR3 DNA reads as TGTGCCTTTAAGGCCTTCCTAGATTTTATTCACTGGGGGACGTCGTACACCGATAAACTCATCTTT. Encoded protein: CAFKAFLDFIHWGTSYTDKLIF.